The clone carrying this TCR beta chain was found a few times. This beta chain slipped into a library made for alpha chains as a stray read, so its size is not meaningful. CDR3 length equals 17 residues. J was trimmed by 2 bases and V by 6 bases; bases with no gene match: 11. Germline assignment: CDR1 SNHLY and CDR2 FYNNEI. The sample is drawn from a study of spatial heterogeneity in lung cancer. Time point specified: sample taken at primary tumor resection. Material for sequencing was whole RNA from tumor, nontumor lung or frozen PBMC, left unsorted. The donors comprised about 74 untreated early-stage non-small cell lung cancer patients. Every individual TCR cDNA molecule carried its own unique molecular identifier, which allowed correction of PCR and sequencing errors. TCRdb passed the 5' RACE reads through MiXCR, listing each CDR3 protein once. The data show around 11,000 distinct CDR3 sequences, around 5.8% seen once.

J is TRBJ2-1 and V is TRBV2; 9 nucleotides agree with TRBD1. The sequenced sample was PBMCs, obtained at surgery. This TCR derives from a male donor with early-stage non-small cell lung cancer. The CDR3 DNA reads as TGTGCCAGCAGAACCGGGACAGGGCGTAGGGCCTACAATGAGCAGTTCTTC. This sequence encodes CASRTGTGRRAYNEQFF.